These 27 T cell receptor beta chains came from one sample sequenced in a study of blood T cells in healthy people across ages. PCR was performed a second time for about 7 to 12 cycles using a sample-barcoded 5' primer and a J-beta primer mix. TCRdb redid the calling of the 5' RACE reads with MiXCR, one entry per CDR3 protein. The data hold around 870,000 distinct CDR3 sequences, with about 30% observed a single time. The specimen sequenced was blood. Every receptor here comes from a woman of 80 years or more in good health.

In its sample, this clonotype was seen a few times. The chain uses TRBV20-1 and TRBJ2-1; possible D gene TRBD2, 6 bases. The germline CDR1 and CDR2 sequences are DFQATT and SNEGSKA (reference sequence). The CDR3 spans 13 residues. Here the CDR3 reads CRARGLAYNEQFF. DNA for the CDR3: TGCAGGGCGCGGGGTCTTGCCTACAATGAGCAGTTCTTC.

This clonotype was seen only a few times. The V and J genes are TRBV20-1 and TRBJ2-3; the match to TRBD2 covers 12 bases. The CDR3 covers 17 residues. After removal of 5 bases from V and 0 bases from J, the junction contained 9 bases not matched to a gene. Germline V gives CDR1 DFQATT, CDR2 SNEGSKA (reference sequence). In DNA, the CDR3 is TGCAGTGCTGAGACTAGCGGGGGCTTTACTAGCACAGATACGCAGTATTTT. Translating it yields CSAETSGGFTSTDTQYF.

This sequence joins TRBV5-1 and TRBJ2-2, with a tentative D call TRBD2 (5 bases). V lost 0 bases and J lost 0, with 9 bases in between. The CDR3 loop spans 16 amino acids. CDR1 and CDR2 from the germline V gene are SGHRS and YFSETQ. The DNA of the CDR3 is TGCGCCAGCAGCTTGGATAGGCGGGCGAACACCGGGGAGCTGTTTTTT. This gives the protein CASSLDRRANTGELFF.

This clonotype was counted between two and nine times. The chain couples TRBV20-1 to TRBJ2-1, with a tentative D call TRBD1 (5 bases). The CDR3 runs 15 residues. Trimming left V 4 bases short and J 6 bases short, with 19 bases between. Per the germline V gene, CDR1 is DFQATT and CDR2 is SNEGSKA (reference sequence). CDR3 DNA sequence: TGCAGTGCTAACCCTAGGGGAAAACAAAGCAATGAGCAGTTCTTC. As protein: CSANPRGKQSNEQFF.

This clonotype has only one observation. The rearrangement joins TRBV20-1 to TRBJ2-5; 10 bases line up with TRBD2. The length of the CDR3 is 15 residues. J lost 2 bases, V lost 8 bases, and 11 bases had no gene match. The V gene's germline CDR1 is DFQATT and CDR2 SNEGSKA (reference sequence). CDR3 DNA sequence: TGCAGTACTGTTGTCGGGACTAGCGCACAAGAGACCCAGTACTTC. Protein: CSTVVGTSAQETQYF.

In this sample, this clonotype turned up many times. The gene calls are TRBV5-1 and TRBJ1-5; 9 bases align to TRBD1. The J segment lost 4 bases and the V segment lost 4 bases, leaving 6 bases of the junction unmatched. The germline V gene has CDR1 SGHRS and CDR2 YFSETQ. This CDR3 spans 15 amino acids. This CDR3 is CASSHGTGLNQPQHF. CDR3 nucleotide sequence: TGCGCCAGCAGCCACGGGACAGGGTTAAATCAGCCCCAGCATTTT.

This clonotype was recorded a few times. The CDR3 loop is CASSQGQGTGYEQFF. The CDR3 DNA reads TGCGCCAGCAGCCAAGGACAGGGTACGGGTTATGAGCAGTTCTTC. This sequence joins TRBV4-1 and TRBJ2-1; 7 bases agree with TRBD1. J was trimmed by 8 bases and V by 1 base; bases with no gene match: 8. The V gene's germline CDR1 is MGHRA and CDR2 YSYEKL. CDR3 length equals 15 residues.

This chain links TRBV5-4 with TRBJ1-1; possible D gene TRBD1, 5 bases. With 3 bases removed from V and 3 bases from J, the gap between germline ends came to 12 bases. The germline gives CDR1 SGHNT, CDR2 YYREEE (reference sequence). This CDR3 has 14 amino acids. Written as DNA, the CDR3 is TGTGCCAGCAGCTGGGCGGGGCTGCACACTGAAGCTTTCTTT. Its translation: CASSWAGLHTEAFF.

V is TRBV11-2 and J is TRBJ1-2, with 9 bases fitting TRBD1. The germline CDR1 and CDR2 sequences are SGHAT and FQNNGV. This CDR3 comprises 13 residues. Trimming removed 5 bases from V and 6 bases from J; junction bases left unmatched: 4. This CDR3 is CASSRDRAHGYTF. CDR3 bases: TGTGCCAGCAGCCGGGACAGGGCCCATGGCTACACCTTC. Supplemented by reference TRBV11-2 and TRBJ1-2, the full variable domain reads EAGVAQSPRYKIIEKRQSVAFWCNPISGHATLYWYQQILGQGPKLLIQFQNNGVVDDSQLPKDRFSAERLKGVDSTLKIQPAKLEDSAVYLCASSRDRAHGYTFGSGTRLTVV.

The J gene is TRBJ1-1, the V gene TRBV5-1; 8 bases are a match to TRBD1. The CDR3 is made up of 13 amino acids. Germline values: CDR1 SGHRS, CDR2 YFSETQ. With 3 bases clipped from V and 9 bases from J, the junction kept 7 bases outside the gene matches. For the CDR3, the DNA is TGCGCCAGCAGCTCGGGACAGGAGGTTAAAGCTTTCTTT. Translation gives CASSSGQEVKAFF.

This clonotype was seen many times. At one of its ends the junction is not consistent with the germline gene, which may arise from a read error. The chain recombines TRBV7-7 with TRBJ2-1; D may match TRBD1 or TRBD2 (5 bases each). Germline loops: CDR1 SSHAT, CDR2 FNYEAQ (reference sequence). This CDR3 has 15 amino acids. The CDR3 is CASSSGTVTYNEQFF. The DNA for the CDR3 is TGTGCTAGCAGCTCCGGGACGGTAACCTACAATGAGCAGTTCTTC.

Of note for this clonotype: A clone one base away is much larger, so this may be a read error. The V and J genes are TRBV5-1 and TRBJ2-7, with D perhaps matching TRBD1 (5 bases). The CDR3 consists of 16 residues. Germline-derived CDR1 and CDR2 are SGHRS and YFSETQ. Between the trimmed V and J ends, which lost 1 base and 7 bases, there was a span of 21 bases. CDR3 residues: CASSLSPRATYNEQYF. The CDR3 DNA is TGCGCCAGCAGCTTGTCCCCCAGGGCTACCTACAATGAGCAGTACTTC. Complete variable domain (other parts from reference TRBV5-1 and TRBJ2-7): KAGVTQTPRYLIKTRGQQVTLSCSPISGHRSVSWYQQTPGQGLQFLFEYFSETQRNKGNFPGRFSGRQFSNSRSEMNVSTLELGDSALYLCASSLSPRATYNEQYFGPGTRLTVT.

The sample holds many counts of this clonotype. This rearrangement joins TRBV27 to TRBJ1-6; the D gene is possibly TRBD1 (6 bases). The CDR3 length is 14 residues. Deletions cut 3 bases from V and 8 bases from J, with 11 bases between. Germline CDR1 reads MNHEY; CDR2 reads SMNVEV (reference sequence). This CDR3 reads CASSLSYRDSPLHF. The CDR3 coding sequence is TGTGCCAGCAGTTTGTCCTACAGGGATTCACCCCTCCACTTT.

The sample holds a few counts of this clonotype. The chain uses TRBV24-1 and TRBJ2-1, with 14 positions matching TRBD2. Germline trimming cut 3 bases from V and 8 bases from J; bases unmatched to any gene: 20. CDR3 length: 21 amino acids. Germline-derived CDR1 and CDR2 are KGHDR and SFDVKD. The CDR3 region has the DNA TGTGCCACCAGTGATCTTACTACCGGGACTAGCGGGGGCCTGGGGGGCGATGAGCAGTTCTTC. Protein product: CATSDLTTGTSGGLGGDEQFF.

This clonotype was counted at least ten times. This chain joins TRBV5-1 and TRBJ2-1; TRBD1 matches 9 bases. Per the germline V gene, CDR1 is SGHRS and CDR2 is YFSETQ. The CDR3 totals 14 residues. Trimming removed 7 bases from V and 6 bases from J; junction bases left unmatched: 8. CDR3 bases: TGCGCCAGCGAACAGGGGGCGCCGGGCAATGAGCAGTTCTTC. Amino acids: CASEQGAPGNEQFF.

This clonotype showed up many times. V and J are TRBV30 and TRBJ2-7, with 7 bases lining up with TRBD1. CDR3 length: 13 residues. Germline assignment: CDR1 GTSNPN and CDR2 SVGIG (reference sequence). The CDR3 nucleotides read TGTGCAACGGGACAGAATATTGGATACGAGCAGTACTTC. It translates to CATGQNIGYEQYF.

The chain combines TRBV20-1 with TRBJ1-5; D is possibly TRBD1 (5 bases). This CDR3 region has 14 residues. Per germline, CDR1 DFQATT and CDR2 SNEGSKA (reference sequence). V lost 4 bases and J 5 bases, leaving 15 bases between the germline ends. For the CDR3, the DNA is TGCAGTGCTAAAGGGGCTGGTGTCGATCAGCCCCAGCATTTT. Its translation: CSAKGAGVDQPQHF.

This clonotype has a count of ten or more. This rearrangement joins TRBV24-1 to TRBJ1-2; D is perhaps TRBD1 (5 bases). The ends were cut back, 4 bases at V and 2 bases at J, with 10 bases in the middle. The CDR3 sequence is 14 residues long. CDR1 KGHDR and CDR2 SFDVKD come from the germline V gene. The CDR3 here is CATSDTGINYGYTF. CDR3 coding DNA: TGTGCCACCAGTGACACAGGAATAAACTATGGCTACACCTTC.

This clonotype occurred many times. The gene calls are TRBV7-2 and TRBJ2-1; 9 nucleotides line up with TRBD1. The CDR3 runs 16 residues. V was clipped by 2 bases and J by 4 bases; unmatched bases: 6. Germline V gene sequence: CDR1 SGHTA, CDR2 FQGNSA. The CDR3 region is CASSLRWDRVYNEQFF. CDR3 nucleotides: TGTGCCAGCAGCTTAAGGTGGGACAGGGTTTACAATGAGCAGTTCTTC. The variable domain in full, completed from reference TRBV7-2 and TRBJ2-1, reads GAGVSQSPSNKVTEKGKDVELRCDPISGHTALYWYRQSLGQGLEFLIYFQGNSAPDKSGLPSDRFSAERTGGSVSTLTIQRTQQEDSAVYLCASSLRWDRVYNEQFFGPGTRLTVL.

CDR3 nucleotide sequence: TGTGCCAGCAGCTTAGATGGAGGCCCCGCCTACGAGCAGTACTTC. Its translation: CASSLDGGPAYEQYF. The V and J genes are TRBV11-2 and TRBJ2-7; tentative D call: TRBD2 (5 bases). V shed 0 bases and J shed 2 bases, with 11 bases lying between them. The germline V gene has CDR1 SGHAT and CDR2 FQNNGV. The CDR3 runs to 15 residues.

As for this clonotype: A junction end diverges from the germline sequence, so it may reflect a read error. The chain carries TRBV12-3 or TRBV12-4 and TRBJ2-3, with TRBD2 as a possible D gene (5 bases). The CDR3 runs to 15 residues. This chain's CDR3 is CASSYRGERADTQYF. CDR3 coding DNA: TGTGCCAGCAGTTATCGGGGAGAGAGAGCAGATACGCAATATTTT.

The CDR3 DNA reads TGTGCCAGCCGCGCGGGGTCGGACGAGCAGTACTTC. Translated, it gives CASRAGSDEQYF. The rearrangement links TRBV27 to TRBJ2-7, with D possibly TRBD2 on 6 matching bases. V gave up 8 bases and J gave up 5 bases, with 13 bases separating them. CDR1 MNHEY and CDR2 SMNVEV come from the germline V gene (reference sequence). This CDR3 spans 12 amino acids.

This clonotype has at least ten counts. This sequence joins TRBV5-5 and TRBJ2-6; D possibly matches TRBD1 or TRBD2 (5 bases each). The CDR3 totals 18 residues. V lost 0 bases and J 0 bases, leaving 13 bases between the germline ends. Germline CDR1 is SGHKS and CDR2 is YYEKEE (reference sequence). The CDR3 spells CASSLEGTVLSGANVLTF. CDR3 nucleotides: TGTGCCAGCAGCTTGGAAGGGACGGTACTCTCTGGGGCCAACGTCCTGACTTTC.

This clonotype has a count of ten or more. The V gene is TRBV5-1, the J gene TRBJ2-7; the match to TRBD2 covers 10 bases. V was pared by 4 bases and J by 0 bases, with 7 bases of the junction left unmatched. The CDR3 covers 16 residues. In germline, CDR1 is SGHRS, CDR2 YFSETQ. CDR3 in amino acids: CASSLTLAGASYEQYF. CDR3 coding DNA: TGCGCCAGCAGCCTGACCCTAGCGGGGGCCTCCTACGAGCAGTACTTC.

This clonotype was seen more than once but under ten times. V usage is TRBV30 and J usage is TRBJ2-7, with D tentatively TRBD1 or TRBD2 (5 bases each). CDR1 and CDR2 (germline): GTSNPN, SVGIG (reference sequence). The CDR3 sequence is 14 residues long. V gave up 5 bases and J gave up 10 bases, with 24 bases separating them. As DNA, the CDR3 is TGTGCCTGGGGATCGGACGGGGCAGGGCGTACCCAGTACTTC. Its translation is CAWGSDGAGRTQYF.

This chain uses TRBV7-2 with TRBJ1-1; D is unclear. CDR1 and CDR2 from the germline V gene are SGHTA and FQGNSA. Trimming took off 3 bases at V and 8 bases at J, with 13 bases between the two ends. This CDR3 has 13 amino acids. DNA of the CDR3: TGTGCCAGCAGCTTCTCCGCGACATCCGAAGCTTTCTTT. Translating it yields CASSFSATSEAFF.

The chain combines TRBV7-9 with TRBJ2-5; 15 bases fit TRBD2. Germline V gene sequence: CDR1 SEHNR, CDR2 FQNEAQ (reference sequence). The J segment lost 4 bases and the V segment lost 3 bases, leaving 6 bases of the junction unmatched. The CDR3 is 17 amino acids. For the CDR3, the DNA is TGTGCCAGCAGCTTTAGTCCGGGACTAGCGGGGGGAGAGACCCAGTACTTC. Its protein product is CASSFSPGLAGGETQYF.